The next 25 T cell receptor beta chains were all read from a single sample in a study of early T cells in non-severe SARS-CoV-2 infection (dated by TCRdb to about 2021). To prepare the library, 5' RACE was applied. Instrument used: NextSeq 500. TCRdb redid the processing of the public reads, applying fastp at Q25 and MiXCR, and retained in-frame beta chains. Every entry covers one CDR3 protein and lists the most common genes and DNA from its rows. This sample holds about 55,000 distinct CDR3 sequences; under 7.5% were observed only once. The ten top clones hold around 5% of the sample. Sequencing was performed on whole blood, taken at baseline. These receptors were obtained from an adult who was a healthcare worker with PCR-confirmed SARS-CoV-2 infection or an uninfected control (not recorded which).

Written as DNA, the CDR3 is TGTGCCAGTGCATCGAGAGCCACTAATGAAAAACTGTTTTTT. Its translation is CASASRATNEKLFF. The rearrangement links TRBV21-1 to TRBJ1-4. TRBV21-1 is annotated as a pseudogene. The CDR3 is made up of 14 amino acids.

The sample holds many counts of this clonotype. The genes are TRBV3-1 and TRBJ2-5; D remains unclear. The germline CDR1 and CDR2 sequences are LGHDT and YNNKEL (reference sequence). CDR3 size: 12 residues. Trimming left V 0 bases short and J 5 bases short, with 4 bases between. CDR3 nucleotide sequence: TGTGCCAGCAGCCAAGATCTTGAGACCCAGTACTTC. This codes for CASSQDLETQYF.

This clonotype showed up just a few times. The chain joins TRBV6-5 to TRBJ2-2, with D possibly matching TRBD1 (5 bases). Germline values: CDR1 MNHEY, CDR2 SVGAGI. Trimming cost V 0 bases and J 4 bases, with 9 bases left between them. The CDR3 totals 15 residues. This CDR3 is CASSYSSGATGELFF. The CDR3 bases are TGTGCCAGCAGTTACTCGAGTGGGGCCACCGGGGAGCTGTTTTTT.

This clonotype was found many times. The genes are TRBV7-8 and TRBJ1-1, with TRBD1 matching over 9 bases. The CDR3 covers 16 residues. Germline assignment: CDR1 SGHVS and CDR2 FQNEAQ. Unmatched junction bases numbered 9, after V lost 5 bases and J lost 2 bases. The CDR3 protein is CASSTWDRDVNTEAFF. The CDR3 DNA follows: TGTGCCAGCAGCACCTGGGACAGGGACGTCAACACTGAAGCTTTCTTT. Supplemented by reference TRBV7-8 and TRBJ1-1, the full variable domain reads GAGVSQSPRYKVAKRGQDVALRCDPISGHVSLFWYQQALGQGPEFLTYFQNEAQLDKSGLPSDRFFAERPEGSVSTLKIQRTQQEDSAVYLCASSTWDRDVNTEAFFGQGTRLTVV.

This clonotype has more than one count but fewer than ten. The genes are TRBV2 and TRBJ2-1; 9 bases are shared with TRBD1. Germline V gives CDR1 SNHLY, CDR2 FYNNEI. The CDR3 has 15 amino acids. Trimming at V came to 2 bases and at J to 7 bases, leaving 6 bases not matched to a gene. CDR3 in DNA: TGTGCCAGCAGTGAAAGGACAGGGGTTAGGAATGAGCAGTTCTTC. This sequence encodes CASSERTGVRNEQFF.

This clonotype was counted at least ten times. CDR3 residues: CASSQYQGGYGYTF. The CDR3 nucleotides are TGTGCCAGCAGCCAATACCAAGGCGGCTATGGCTACACCTTC. V is TRBV3-1 and J is TRBJ1-2; D gene ambiguous. The CDR3 is made up of 14 amino acids. V lost 2 bases, J lost 4 bases, and 11 bases lay in between. From germline, CDR1 is LGHDT and CDR2 YNNKEL (reference sequence).

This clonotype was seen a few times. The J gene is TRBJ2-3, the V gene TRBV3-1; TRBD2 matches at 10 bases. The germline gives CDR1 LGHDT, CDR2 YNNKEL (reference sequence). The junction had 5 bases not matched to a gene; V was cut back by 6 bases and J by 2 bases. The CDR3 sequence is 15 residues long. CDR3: CASSGLAGDTDTQYF. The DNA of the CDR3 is TGTGCCAGCAGTGGGCTAGCGGGGGACACAGATACGCAGTATTTT.

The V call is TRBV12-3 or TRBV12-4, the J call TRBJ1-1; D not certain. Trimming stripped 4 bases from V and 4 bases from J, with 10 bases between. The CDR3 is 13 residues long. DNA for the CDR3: TGTGCCAGCAGTTCCAATTTTGGCACTGAAGCTTTCTTT. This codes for CASSSNFGTEAFF.

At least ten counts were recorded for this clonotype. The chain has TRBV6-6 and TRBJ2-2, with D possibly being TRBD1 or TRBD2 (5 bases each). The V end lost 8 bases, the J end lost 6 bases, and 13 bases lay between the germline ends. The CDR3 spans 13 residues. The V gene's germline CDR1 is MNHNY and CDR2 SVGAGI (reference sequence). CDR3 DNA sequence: TGTGCCAGCTGCAGGGTTAGCGCCGGGGAGCTGTTTTTT. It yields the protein CASCRVSAGELFF.

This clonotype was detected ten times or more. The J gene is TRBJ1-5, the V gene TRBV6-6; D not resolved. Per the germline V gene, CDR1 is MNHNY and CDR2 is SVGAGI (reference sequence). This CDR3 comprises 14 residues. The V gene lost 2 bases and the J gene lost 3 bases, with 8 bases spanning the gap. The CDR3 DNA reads TGTGCCAGCAGTTACAACCCGGACAATCAGCCCCAGCATTTT. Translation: CASSYNPDNQPQHF.

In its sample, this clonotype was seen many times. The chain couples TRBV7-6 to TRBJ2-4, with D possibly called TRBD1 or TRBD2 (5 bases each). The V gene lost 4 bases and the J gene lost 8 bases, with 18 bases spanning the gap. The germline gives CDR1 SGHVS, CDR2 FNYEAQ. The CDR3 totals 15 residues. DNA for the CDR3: TGTGCCAGCAGCTCCGAGGTCGTAGGGGAGCACATTCAGTACTTC. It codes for CASSSEVVGEHIQYF.

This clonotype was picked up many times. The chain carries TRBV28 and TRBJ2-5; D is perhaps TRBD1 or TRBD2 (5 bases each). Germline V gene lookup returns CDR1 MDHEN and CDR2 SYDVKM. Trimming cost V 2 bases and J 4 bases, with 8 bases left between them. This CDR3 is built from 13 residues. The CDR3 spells CASSLEGLETQYF. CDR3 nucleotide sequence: TGTGCCAGCAGTTTAGAGGGGCTAGAGACCCAGTACTTC.

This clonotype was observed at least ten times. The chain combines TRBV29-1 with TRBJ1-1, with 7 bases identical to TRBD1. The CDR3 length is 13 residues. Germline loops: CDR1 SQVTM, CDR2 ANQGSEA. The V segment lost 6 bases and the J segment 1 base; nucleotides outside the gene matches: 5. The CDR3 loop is CSVAGQANTEAFF. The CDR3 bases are TGCAGCGTCGCCGGACAGGCGAACACTGAAGCTTTCTTT. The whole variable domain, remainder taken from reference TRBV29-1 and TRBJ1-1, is SAVISQKPSRDICQRGTSLTIQCQVDSQVTMMFWYRQQPGQSLTLIATANQGSEATYESGFVIDKFPISRPNLTFSTLTVSNMSPEDSSIYLCSVAGQANTEAFFGQGTRLTVV.

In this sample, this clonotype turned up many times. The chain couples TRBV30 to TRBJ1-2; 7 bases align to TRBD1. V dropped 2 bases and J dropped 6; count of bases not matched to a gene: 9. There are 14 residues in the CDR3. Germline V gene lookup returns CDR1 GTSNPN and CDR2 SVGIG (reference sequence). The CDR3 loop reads CAWSRGGGGDGYTF. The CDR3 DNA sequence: TGTGCCTGGAGTCGTGGAGGGGGCGGAGATGGCTACACCTTC.

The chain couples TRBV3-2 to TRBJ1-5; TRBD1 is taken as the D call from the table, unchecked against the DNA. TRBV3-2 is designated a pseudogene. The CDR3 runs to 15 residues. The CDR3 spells CASSQDCQGSQPQHF. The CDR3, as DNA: TGTGCCAGCAGCCAAGATTGCCAGGGATCTCAGCCCCAGCATTTT.

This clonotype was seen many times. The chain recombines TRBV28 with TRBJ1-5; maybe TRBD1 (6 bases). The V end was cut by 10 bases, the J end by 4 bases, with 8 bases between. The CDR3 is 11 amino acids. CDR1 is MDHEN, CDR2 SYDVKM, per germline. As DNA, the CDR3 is TGTGCCACCCAGGGGAATCAGCCCCAGCATTTT. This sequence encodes CATQGNQPQHF.

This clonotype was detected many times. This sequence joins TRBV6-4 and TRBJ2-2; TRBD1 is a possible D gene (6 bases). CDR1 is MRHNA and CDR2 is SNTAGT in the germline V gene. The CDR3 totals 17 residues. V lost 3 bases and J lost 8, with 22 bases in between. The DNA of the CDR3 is TGTGCCAGCAGTGAACTGGGACATTCGGATCATCGTGGGGAGCTGTTTTTT. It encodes CASSELGHSDHRGELFF.

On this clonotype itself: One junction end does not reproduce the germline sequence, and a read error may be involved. The CDR3 DNA is TGTGCCAGCAGCTTAGTAGTAGCCTTCCCGGCTGGGGCCATCGTCCTGACTTTC. It specifies CASSLVVAFPAGAIVLTF. The chain employs TRBV7-2 and TRBJ2-6; tentative D call: TRBD1 (5 bases). This CDR3 has 18 residues. Germline V gives CDR1 SGHTA, CDR2 FQGNSA.

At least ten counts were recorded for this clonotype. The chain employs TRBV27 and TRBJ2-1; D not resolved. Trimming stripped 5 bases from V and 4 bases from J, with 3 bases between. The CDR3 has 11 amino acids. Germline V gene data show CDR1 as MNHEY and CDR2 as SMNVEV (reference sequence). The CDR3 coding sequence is TGTGCCAGCAGTAAGTACAATGAGCAGTTCTTC. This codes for CASSKYNEQFF.

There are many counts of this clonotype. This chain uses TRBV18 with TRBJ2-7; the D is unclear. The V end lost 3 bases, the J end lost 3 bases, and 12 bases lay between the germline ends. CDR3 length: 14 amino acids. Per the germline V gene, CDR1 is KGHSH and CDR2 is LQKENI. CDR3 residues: CASSPIGPGYEQYF. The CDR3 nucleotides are TGTGCCAGCTCACCGATTGGACCCGGCTACGAGCAGTACTTC. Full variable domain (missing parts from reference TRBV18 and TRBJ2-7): NAGVMQNPRHLVRRRGQEARLRCSPMKGHSHVYWYRQLPEEGLKFMVYLQKENIIDESGMPKERFSAEFPKEGPSILRIQQVVRGDSAAYFCASSPIGPGYEQYFGPGTRLTVT.

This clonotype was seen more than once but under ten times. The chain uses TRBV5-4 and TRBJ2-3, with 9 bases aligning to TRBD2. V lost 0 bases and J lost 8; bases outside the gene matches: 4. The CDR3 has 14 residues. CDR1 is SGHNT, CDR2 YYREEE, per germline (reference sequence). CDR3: CASSLGTSEVTQYF. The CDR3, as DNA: TGTGCCAGCAGCTTGGGGACTAGCGAGGTTACGCAGTATTTT.

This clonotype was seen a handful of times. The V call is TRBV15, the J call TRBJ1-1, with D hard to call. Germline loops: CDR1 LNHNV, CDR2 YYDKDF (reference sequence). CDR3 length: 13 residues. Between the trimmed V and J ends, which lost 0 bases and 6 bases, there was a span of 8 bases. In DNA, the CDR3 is TGTGCCACCAGCAGAGATTGGGAGGCTGAAGCTTTCTTT. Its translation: CATSRDWEAEAFF.

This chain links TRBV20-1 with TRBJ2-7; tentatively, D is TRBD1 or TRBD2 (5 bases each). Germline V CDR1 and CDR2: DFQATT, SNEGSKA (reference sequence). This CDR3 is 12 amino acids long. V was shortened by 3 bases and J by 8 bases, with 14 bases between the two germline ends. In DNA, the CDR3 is TGCAGTGCTAGCACGGGACGGCCGAAGCAGTACTTC. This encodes CSASTGRPKQYF.

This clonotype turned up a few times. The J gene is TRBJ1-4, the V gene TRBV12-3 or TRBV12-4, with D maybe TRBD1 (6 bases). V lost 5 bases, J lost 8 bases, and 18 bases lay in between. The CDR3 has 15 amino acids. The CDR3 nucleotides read TGTGCCAGCAGTCCCCGCCAGGGGATGTGGGAAAAACTGTTTTTT. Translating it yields CASSPRQGMWEKLFF.

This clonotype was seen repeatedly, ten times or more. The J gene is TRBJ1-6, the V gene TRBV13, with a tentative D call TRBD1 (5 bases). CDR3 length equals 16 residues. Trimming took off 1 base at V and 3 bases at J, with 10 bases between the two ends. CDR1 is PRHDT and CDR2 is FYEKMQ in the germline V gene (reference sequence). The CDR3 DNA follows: TGTGCCAGCAGCTTAGAAGGGGACGGCTATAATTCACCCCTCCACTTT. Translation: CASSLEGDGYNSPLHF.